These 30 T cell receptor beta chains originate from one sample sequenced in a study of shared clonotypes between healthy human individuals (dated by TCRdb to the early 2020s). Libraries were constructed by the immunoSEQ multiplex PCR assay. Drawn from immuneACCESS, this table holds only the in-frame rearrangements with V and J called that TCRdb kept. Clones are partly lost; checked studies trace under half to an unresolved V gene and leave the rest unexplained. In this sample the table shows approximately 1,500,000 clones, 98% of which occur a single time. In total, the top ten clones hold less than 0.55% of the sample. Sequencing was carried out using naive CD4+ T cells sorted from blood. The cell subset or site label on this specimen signifies: CD45RA+ positively selected. These receptors were obtained from a man younger than 45 in good health.

The CDR3 DNA is TGTGCCATCAGCTTACCCCCGGGACAGGGCGCCTACGAGCAGTACTTC. This gives the protein CAISLPPGQGAYEQYF. The V gene is TRBV10-3, the J gene TRBJ2-7; 9 nucleotides line up with TRBD1. Per germline, CDR1 ENHRY and CDR2 SYGVKD. CDR3 length: 16 residues. Trimming removed 6 bases from V and 2 bases from J; junction bases left unmatched: 11.

The chain recombines TRBV18 with TRBJ2-6; the D gene is possibly TRBD2 (6 bases). The CDR3 loop spans 18 amino acids. Per the germline V gene, CDR1 is KGHSH and CDR2 is LQKENI. The V gene lost 1 base and the J gene lost 0 bases, with 13 bases spanning the gap. The CDR3 sequence: CASSPLGGSLSGANVLTF. In nucleotides, the CDR3 is TGTGCCAGCTCACCACTTGGAGGGTCCCTCTCTGGGGCCAACGTCCTGACTTTC.

J is TRBJ1-2 and V is TRBV10-3; D is undetermined. The V gene lost 0 bases and the J gene lost 3 bases, with 8 bases spanning the gap. CDR3 length equals 14 residues. Germline-derived CDR1 and CDR2 are ENHRY and SYGVKD. CDR3 coding DNA: TGTGCCATCAGTGAGTCTGGAGAGGACTATGGCTACACCTTC. Translating it yields CAISESGEDYGYTF.

V and J are TRBV9 and TRBJ1-3; the D gene is possibly TRBD1 (5 bases). The CDR3 is 15 residues long. V gave up 0 bases and J gave up 4 bases, with 11 bases separating them. Per germline, CDR1 SGDLS and CDR2 YYNGEE. CDR3 in DNA: TGTGCCAGCAGCGTAGCGGGCAGGGCCGGAAACACCATATATTTT. It is translated as CASSVAGRAGNTIYF.

The V call is TRBV5-1, the J call TRBJ2-3; 7 bases fit TRBD1. This CDR3 is 13 amino acids long. V shed 4 bases and J 5 bases; nucleotides not matched to a gene: 4. CDR1 SGHRS and CDR2 YFSETQ come from the germline V gene. CDR3 sequence reads: CASSGRTGDTQYF. The CDR3 DNA is TGCGCCAGCAGCGGACGGACAGGAGATACGCAGTATTTT.

The V gene is TRBV7-9, the J gene TRBJ2-2; no firm D call. Trimming left V 6 bases short and J 6 bases short, with 11 bases between. Germline-derived CDR1 and CDR2 are SEHNR and FQNEAQ (reference sequence). The CDR3 loop spans 13 amino acids. CDR3 sequence: CASRVRRSGELFF. Written as DNA, the CDR3 is TGTGCCAGCAGAGTAAGGCGGTCCGGGGAGCTGTTTTTT.

V usage is TRBV11-2 and J usage is TRBJ2-1, with no clear D. Germline CDR1 and CDR2: SGHAT and FQNNGV. The CDR3 runs 13 residues. V gave up 0 bases and J gave up 7 bases, with 7 bases separating them. The CDR3 protein is CASSLEVGNEQFF. CDR3 sequence (DNA): TGTGCCAGCAGCTTAGAGGTGGGGAATGAGCAGTTCTTC. The full variable domain, completed using reference TRBV11-2 and TRBJ2-1, is EAGVAQSPRYKIIEKRQSVAFWCNPISGHATLYWYQQILGQGPKLLIQFQNNGVVDDSQLPKDRFSAERLKGVDSTLKIQPAKLEDSAVYLCASSLEVGNEQFFGPGTRLTVL.

The sample holds one count of this clone. The chain couples TRBV11-2 to TRBJ2-7, with TRBD1 matching over 10 bases. The CDR3 is 15 amino acids. Per the germline V gene, CDR1 is SGHAT and CDR2 is FQNNGV. The ends lost 2 bases at V and 3 bases at J; junction bases unmatched: 4. The CDR3, as DNA: TGTGCCAGCAGCTTAACTGGGACAGGGGTCTACGAGCAGTACTTC. Translation: CASSLTGTGVYEQYF. The whole variable domain, remainder taken from reference TRBV11-2 and TRBJ2-7, is EAGVAQSPRYKIIEKRQSVAFWCNPISGHATLYWYQQILGQGPKLLIQFQNNGVVDDSQLPKDRFSAERLKGVDSTLKIQPAKLEDSAVYLCASSLTGTGVYEQYFGPGTRLTVT.

This chain links TRBV7-8 with TRBJ2-1, with D unresolved. This CDR3 region has 15 residues. The germline V gene encodes CDR1 SGHVS and CDR2 FQNEAQ. Trimming stripped 3 bases from V and 0 bases from J, with 9 bases between. The CDR3 DNA is TGTGCCAGCAGCTTGGGTAGCCCCTCCTACAATGAGCAGTTCTTC. The encoded protein is CASSLGSPSYNEQFF.

The table lists this clone with a count of one. This chain links TRBV6-4 with TRBJ2-3; unclear D gene. Trimming left V 3 bases short and J 3 bases short, with 7 bases between. Germline loops: CDR1 MRHNA, CDR2 SNTAGT. CDR3 size: 13 residues. CDR3 loop: CASSELGTDTQYF. The CDR3 DNA is TGTGCCAGCAGTGAATTGGGGACAGATACGCAGTATTTT.

The rearrangement links TRBV5-4 to TRBJ1-2; D ambiguous. The CDR3 is 14 residues long. The V end was cut by 4 bases, the J end by 8 bases, with 18 bases between. Looked up from germline, CDR1 is SGHNT and CDR2 is YYREEE (reference sequence). CDR3 bases: TGTGCCAGCAGCGGTACGACACCCACCGAGGGCTACACCTTC. Its translation: CASSGTTPTEGYTF.

The chain joins TRBV4-3 to TRBJ2-2; tentative D call: TRBD2 (5 bases). Trimming removed 3 bases at V and 6 bases at J, with 14 bases between. The CDR3 is 15 amino acids. Germline CDR1 and CDR2: LGHNA and YSLEER. CDR3 nucleotide sequence: TGCGCCAGCAGCCACATCGTTTCGGAGGCCGGGGAGCTGTTTTTT. Protein: CASSHIVSEAGELFF.

The rearrangement links TRBV25-1 to TRBJ2-5, with D possibly matching TRBD2 (6 bases). There are 13 residues in the CDR3. Trimming pared 4 bases from V and 3 bases from J, leaving 9 bases between. Germline V gene lookup returns CDR1 MGHDK and CDR2 SYGVNS. CDR3 amino acids: CASSGTGEETQYF. The CDR3 bases are TGTGCCAGCAGTGGAACGGGGGAAGAGACCCAGTACTTC.

The V gene is TRBV15, the J gene TRBJ2-1; 11 bases fit TRBD2. V gave up 1 base and J gave up 7 bases; unmatched junction bases: 3. CDR3 size: 15 residues. Germline V lookup: CDR1 LNHNV, CDR2 YYDKDF (reference sequence). The CDR3, as DNA: TGTGCCACCAGCAGAGGACTAGCGGGGTTAAATGAGCAGTTCTTC. It codes for CATSRGLAGLNEQFF.

The chain links TRBV20-1 to TRBJ1-1, with 7 bases fitting TRBD1. CDR3 length: 10 amino acids. Germline V CDR1 and CDR2: DFQATT, SNEGSKA (reference sequence). The ends lost 7 bases at V and 12 bases at J; junction bases unmatched: 8. The CDR3 nucleotides read TGCAGTGACCGGGACAGTACGCCTTTCTTT. Translation gives CSDRDSTPFF.

This clone was counted once. V is TRBV4-2 and J is TRBJ1-2; perhaps TRBD1 as D (5 bases). V was pared by 1 base and J by 0 bases, with 15 bases between. Germline V lookup: CDR1 LGHNA, CDR2 YNFKEQ. This CDR3 has 17 amino acids. The CDR3 spells CASSQGGRQLTNYGYTF. CDR3 coding DNA: TGTGCCAGCAGCCAAGGTGGGCGACAGCTTACTAACTATGGCTACACCTTC.

This chain uses TRBV27 with TRBJ1-1; 8 nucleotides match TRBD1. Unmatched junction bases numbered 11, after V lost 6 bases and J lost 5 bases. The CDR3 runs to 15 residues. Germline V lookup: CDR1 MNHEY, CDR2 SMNVEV (reference sequence). The CDR3 region has the DNA TGTGCCAGCAGGCTACAGGGGGGGGGTGGTACTGAAGCTTTCTTT. The encoded protein is CASRLQGGGGTEAFF.

The rearrangement links TRBV28 to TRBJ2-7, with D tentatively TRBD1 (5 bases). The CDR3 extends over 14 amino acids. The V gene lost 5 bases and the J gene lost 0 bases, with 11 bases spanning the gap. In germline, CDR1 is MDHEN, CDR2 SYDVKM. The CDR3 sequence: CASSSLDSSYEQYF. CDR3 DNA sequence: TGTGCCAGCAGTAGCCTCGACAGCTCCTACGAGCAGTACTTC.

This chain connects TRBV5-1 to TRBJ2-5; TRBD2 might be the D (5 bases). This CDR3 contains 13 residues. The germline CDR1 and CDR2 sequences are SGHRS and YFSETQ. V lost 7 bases, J lost 5 bases, and 15 bases lay in between. The CDR3 DNA reads as TGCGCCAGCTGCGGGTCGCCTGGGGAGACCCAGTACTTC. This encodes CASCGSPGETQYF.

This clone was picked up one time. The rearrangement joins TRBV5-1 to TRBJ2-7; maybe TRBD2 (5 bases). The CDR3 spans 13 residues. V lost 7 bases, J lost 2 bases, and 13 bases lay in between. Germline loops: CDR1 SGHRS, CDR2 YFSETQ. The CDR3 DNA follows: TGCGCCAGCGCTGAAGCGGAGACCTACGAGCAGTACTTC. It encodes CASAEAETYEQYF.

The CDR3 is CSGGTAQNTEAFF. As DNA, the CDR3 is TGCAGCGGTGGGACAGCTCAGAACACTGAAGCTTTCTTT. The chain recombines TRBV29-1 with TRBJ1-1; 7 bases fit TRBD1. J gave up 1 base and V 7 bases, and 6 bases lay outside the gene matches. CDR1 SQVTM and CDR2 ANQGSEA come from the germline V gene. This CDR3 spans 13 amino acids.

V is TRBV27 and J is TRBJ2-2, with D uncertain. This CDR3 comprises 14 residues. Trimming removed 5 bases from V and 6 bases from J, with 13 bases in between. CDR1 and CDR2 (germline): MNHEY, SMNVEV (reference sequence). The CDR3 nucleotides are TGTGCCAGCAGTGTGCGGCCTCCGCCCGGGGAGCTGTTTTTT. This gives the protein CASSVRPPPGELFF.

This clone was counted once. The chain couples TRBV27 to TRBJ2-6; no reliable D call. V lost 2 bases, J lost 0 bases, and 5 bases lay in between. CDR1 and CDR2 from the germline V gene are MNHEY and SMNVEV (reference sequence). The CDR3 is made up of 15 amino acids. The DNA of the CDR3 is TGTGCCAGCAGTTTACCGAGCTCTGGGGCCAACGTCCTGACTTTC. Amino acid sequence: CASSLPSSGANVLTF. The variable domain in full, completed from reference TRBV27 and TRBJ2-6, reads EAQVTQNPRYLITVTGKKLTVTCSQNMNHEYMSWYRQDPGLGLRQIYYSMNVEVTDKGDVPEGYKVSRKEKRNFPLILESPSPNQTSLYFCASSLPSSGANVLTFGAGSRLTVL.

CDR3 sequence reads: CASSASTLQETQYF. The CDR3 DNA reads TGTGCCAGCAGCGCGTCCACACTACAAGAGACCCAGTACTTC. This sequence joins TRBV9 and TRBJ2-5; D unresolved. The germline gives CDR1 SGDLS, CDR2 YYNGEE. The length of the CDR3 is 14 residues. V was clipped by 3 bases and J by 2 bases, with 11 bases between them.

The V and J genes are TRBV5-1 and TRBJ2-5; no clear D gene. CDR1 is SGHRS, CDR2 YFSETQ, per germline. Trimming removed 2 bases from V and 0 bases from J, with 14 bases in between. This CDR3 is built from 16 residues. The CDR3 is CASSFEANPYQETQYF. Written as DNA, the CDR3 is TGCGCCAGCAGCTTCGAGGCCAACCCGTACCAAGAGACCCAGTACTTC.

The chain has TRBV13 and TRBJ2-7; D perhaps matches TRBD1 (6 bases). The germline gives CDR1 PRHDT, CDR2 FYEKMQ (reference sequence). This CDR3 has 15 residues. The V end lost 2 bases, the J end lost 6 bases, and 17 bases lay between the germline ends. This CDR3 reads CASSLFGTPSFEQYF. The CDR3 DNA sequence: TGTGCCAGCAGCTTATTCGGGACACCCAGCTTCGAGCAGTACTTC.

The V gene is TRBV5-1, the J gene TRBJ2-5, with 15 positions matching TRBD2. Trimming removed 4 bases from V and 1 base from J; junction bases left unmatched: 8. Germline V lookup: CDR1 SGHRS, CDR2 YFSETQ. The CDR3 length is 18 residues. CDR3 DNA sequence: TGCGCCAGCAGCCAAAAGGGACTAGCGGGAGGTACCCAAGAGACCCAGTACTTC. It specifies CASSQKGLAGGTQETQYF.

The V and J genes are TRBV2 and TRBJ2-1; TRBD2 matches at 14 bases. V lost 2 bases to trimming and J lost 1 base; unmatched junction nucleotides: 4. CDR1 is SNHLY, CDR2 FYNNEI, per germline. This CDR3 comprises 18 residues. CDR3 nucleotide sequence: TGTGCCAGCAGTGAACTAGGACTAGCGGGAGGATCCTACAATGAGCAGTTCTTC. It encodes CASSELGLAGGSYNEQFF.

The chain has TRBV15 and TRBJ2-7; TRBD2 aligns across 8 bases. The V and J ends lost 0 bases and 3 bases, in that order; junction bases with no gene match: 16. The V gene's germline CDR1 is LNHNV and CDR2 YYDKDF (reference sequence). This CDR3 contains 19 residues. CDR3 bases: TGTGCCACCAGCAGAGATGCTCTCCCGGGGGTAGCGGGATTCTACGAGCAGTACTTC. Residues: CATSRDALPGVAGFYEQYF.

This chain connects TRBV10-2 to TRBJ2-7; no definite D call. Germline V gives CDR1 WSHSY, CDR2 SAAADI. This CDR3 comprises 13 residues. The V and J ends lost 2 bases and 1 base respectively, with 6 bases between them. CDR3 region: CASSELRSYEQYF. Here the CDR3 DNA reads TGCGCCAGCAGTGAGCTTCGTTCCTACGAGCAGTACTTC.